The present T cell receptor (beta chain) was sequenced within a study of blood T cell repertoires in COVID-19. Study information: The United States, Italy and Spain supplied acute and convalescent COVID-19 samples.

This clone was seen a single time. Authors' analysis steps: Counts of nucleated cells, estimated from reference gene primer amplification, were obtained. Data came from immunoSEQ multiplex PCR; TCRdb stores just in-frame clones and leaves some out. V, J and clone size are taken as reported in that table, and D and trimming were inferred from the DNA itself. The sample shows some 260,000 clones, 65% to 80% of them seen only once. CDR3 size: 14 residues. In germline, CDR1 is SGHTA, CDR2 FQGNSA. V trimming: 1 base; J trimming: 5 bases; junction bases outside the gene matches: 3. The chain recombines TRBV7-2 with TRBJ2-7; TRBD2 aligns across 9 bases. The origin of this receptor is a woman in her thirties or forties with active or convalescent COVID-19. The sequencing sample was made of peripheral blood. CDR3 region: CASSLGAGGHEQYF. The CDR3 bases are TGTGCCAGCAGCTTAGGAGCGGGGGGACACGAGCAGTACTTC.